The 20 T cell receptor delta chains given below trace back to one sample, sequenced in a study of delta chain sequences of gamma delta T cells. TCRdb re-processed the 5' RACE reads via CATT. Among just over 900 delta-chain clones listed, over 15% were seen once. The sample taken for sequencing was either unsorted cells or a sorted T cell fraction (not recorded which). The receptors shown here come from a human donor in good health.

This clone showed up just a few times. This likely reflects a read error, since a far larger clone is one base away. The sample has other DNA sequences that encode this CDR3 too. The chain carries TRDV2 and TRDJ1, with TRDD3 matching over 8 bases. CDR3 length: 16 residues. Germline CDR1 reads GEAIGNYY; CDR2 reads EKD. CDR3 protein: CACDTVGDYPRDKLIF. CDR3 DNA: TGCGCCTGTGACACCGTGGGGGATTACCCGCGTGATAAACTCATCTTT.

Relative to its sample, this clone is medium-sized. V is TRDV2 and J is TRDJ1; no firm D call. CDR1 and CDR2 from the germline V gene are GEAIGNYY and EKD. The length of the CDR3 is 14 residues. Trimming took 6 bases from V and 4 from J, leaving 17 bases between them. This CDR3 is CACSDLTNVDKLIF. In DNA, the CDR3 is TGTGCCTGTTCTGATCTAACCAATGTCGATAAACTCATCTTT.

In its sample, this clone ranks as large (0.1 to 1%). The genes are TRDV2 and TRDJ1; D call uncertain. The CDR3 runs to 19 residues. Germline CDR1 and CDR2: GEAIGNYY and EKD. V was trimmed by 0 bases and J by 2 bases, leaving 24 bases between them. CDR3 in amino acids: CACDTVERGPVSSTDKLIF. CDR3 in DNA: TGTGCCTGTGACACCGTAGAGAGAGGTCCCGTCTCTTCTACCGATAAACTCATCTTT.

Judged by abundance, this clone is medium-sized. The chain employs TRDV2 and TRDJ3; D is possibly TRDD3 (5 bases). Trimming took 1 base from V and 0 from J, leaving 15 bases between them. This CDR3 comprises 19 residues. In germline, CDR1 is GEAIGNYY, CDR2 EKD. CDR3 loop: CACDTAGGYSSWDTRQMFF. CDR3 coding DNA: TGTGCCTGTGACACGGCAGGGGGCTATAGCTCCTGGGACACCCGACAGATGTTTTTC.

This clone was counted a few times. No call was made for the V gene; the J gene is TRDJ3. The CDR3 is 10 residues long. CDR3 loop: CARFYSWGFF. The CDR3 nucleotides read TGCGCTCGATTTTACTCTTGGGGGTTTTTC.

This clone was found a few times. TCRdb records a much larger clone's protein for this DNA, with a difference at residue 7 that likely arises from a read error; the protein given is the translation of the DNA. The V gene is TRDV2, the J gene TRDJ1; a possible D gene is TRDD3 (6 bases). CDR1 GEAIGNYY and CDR2 EKD come from the germline V gene. The V and J ends lost 3 bases and 0 bases respectively, with 19 bases between them. This CDR3 comprises 17 residues. In nucleotides, the CDR3 is TGTGCCTGTGACGTACTGGAGGATACTCCGTACACCGATAAACTCATCTTT. Protein sequence: CACDVLEDTPYTDKLIF.

This clone is classed as medium-sized. The CDR3 is CACDSLLGDSHTDKLIF. DNA of the CDR3: TGTGCCTGTGACTCCCTTTTAGGGGATTCCCACACCGATAAACTCATCTTT. V and J are TRDV2 and TRDJ1; maybe TRDD3 (6 bases). Trimming pared 3 bases from V and 0 bases from J, leaving 19 bases between. Germline V gives CDR1 GEAIGNYY, CDR2 EKD. The CDR3 is 17 residues long.

In its sample, this clone was seen once. A far larger clone is one base from this, pointing to a likely read error. The sample contains more than one DNA sequence encoding this CDR3. V and J are TRDV2 and TRDJ1; 7 nucleotides align to TRDD3. No J gene was available from TCRdb, and it was assigned here by a germline match of the DNA. The trim removed 3 bases at V and 5 bases at J, leaving 8 bases unmatched. From germline, CDR1 is GEAIGNYY and CDR2 EKD. The CDR3 is made up of 14 amino acids. CDR3 in amino acids: CACDPMGETDKLIF. The CDR3 DNA reads as TGTGCCTGTGACCCAATGGGGGAGACAGATAAACTCATCTTT.

Within the sample, this clone is medium-sized. This chain connects TRDV2 to TRDJ1; no clear D. V was cut by 3 bases and J by 0 bases, with 10 bases left in between. CDR3 length: 14 amino acids. Germline V gene data show CDR1 as GEAIGNYY and CDR2 as EKD. The CDR3 bases are TGTGCCTGTGACGTCCTCCGGGACACCGATAAACTCATCTTT. This translates into CACDVLRDTDKLIF.

Judged by abundance, this clone is medium-sized. This chain uses TRDV2 with TRDJ1; a weak D match, TRDD2 (6 bases). CDR1 and CDR2 (germline): GEAIGNYY, EKD. The CDR3 consists of 15 residues. Trimming cost V 1 base and J 0 bases, with 11 bases left between them. The CDR3 DNA follows: TGTGCCTGTGACACTCTCCTTCCGTACACCGATAAACTCATCTTT. Translated: CACDTLLPYTDKLIF.

With respect to this clone: The amino acid sequence in TCRdb belongs to a much larger clone and departs from this DNA's translation at residue 8, likely a sequencing read error; the sequence shown is translated from the DNA. The chain links TRDV1 to TRDJ1, with D perhaps matching TRDD2 (5 bases). V lost 3 bases and J 2 bases, leaving 19 bases between the germline ends. The germline CDR1 and CDR2 sequences are TSWWSYY and QGS. CDR3 length equals 17 residues. The CDR3 protein is CALGENPALPLTDKLIF. The CDR3 coding sequence is TGTGCTCTTGGGGAGAACCCTGCCCTACCACTGACCGATAAACTCATCTTT.

This clone was counted between two and nine times. This likely reflects a read error, since a far larger clone is one base away. Within the sample, other DNA sequences also encode this same CDR3. The V call is TRDV2, the J call TRDJ1; 13 bases align to TRDD3. There are 18 residues in the CDR3. Germline CDR1 and CDR2: GEAIGNYY and EKD. The CDR3 region has the DNA TGTGCTTGTGACCTTATTACTGGGGGATACGCCTACACCGATAAACTCATCTTT. It codes for CACDLITGGYAYTDKLIF.

By share, this clone counts as medium-sized (0.01 to 0.1%). The chain joins TRDV2 to TRDJ1, with D perhaps TRDD3 (6 bases). Trimming left V 0 bases short and J 0 bases short, with 22 bases between. CDR1 is GEAIGNYY and CDR2 is EKD in the germline V gene. CDR3 length: 19 residues. The CDR3 DNA follows: TGTGCCTGTGACACCGTTTCTACGCTCGGGGATGAGTACACCGATAAACTCATCTTT. This translates into CACDTVSTLGDEYTDKLIF.

This clone appeared a few times. This chain uses TRDV2 with TRDJ1; the D is unclear. The CDR3 extends over 10 amino acids. V shed 0 bases and J shed 5 bases, with 0 bases lying between them. Germline values: CDR1 GEAIGNYY, CDR2 EKD. Here the CDR3 reads CACDTDKLIF. The CDR3 coding sequence is TGTGCCTGTGACACCGATAAACTCATCTTT.

By sample share, this clone is medium-sized. CDR3 nucleotides: TGTGCCTGTGATCGTCTGGGGGGCACCGATAAACTCATCTTT. Translation: CACDRLGGTDKLIF. The chain recombines TRDV2 with TRDJ1; TRDD3 agrees at 7 bases. The CDR3 is 14 residues long. CDR1 is GEAIGNYY and CDR2 is EKD in the germline V gene. The ends lost 4 bases at V and 1 base at J; junction bases unmatched: 5.

This clone was picked up one time. It may be a read error: a sequence one base away is much more abundant. The V and J genes are TRDV2 and TRDJ1, with TRDD3 matching over 9 bases. TCRdb supplies no J gene; here it was assigned by aligning the nucleotide sequence to germline. Germline loops: CDR1 GEAIGNYY, CDR2 EKD. The CDR3 has 23 amino acids. The V and J ends lost 0 bases and 1 base, in that order; junction bases with no gene match: 26. The CDR3 here is CACDTVSLGSTGGQPGSTDKLIF. The CDR3 DNA reads TGTGCCTGTGACACCGTAAGCCTAGGGAGTACTGGGGGACAACCCGGGTCCACCGATAAACTCATCTTT.

As for this clone: It may be a read error: a sequence one base away is much more abundant. The V gene is TRDV2, the J gene TRDJ1, with 7 bases that match TRDD3. TCRdb is silent on the J gene; assignment here came from matching the DNA to germline. Germline V gene data show CDR1 as GEAIGNYY and CDR2 as EKD. The V and J ends lost 4 bases and 3 bases, in that order; junction bases with no gene match: 10. The CDR3 loop spans 15 amino acids. In DNA form, the CDR3 reads TGTGCCTGTGAACCCTTGGGGGACCGCGCCGATAAACTCATCTTT. Residues: CACEPLGDRADKLIF.

This clone was counted a few times. TCRdb's entry gives the protein of a much larger clone, which mismatches this DNA's translation at residue 11, likely from a read error; the protein reported here is translated from the DNA. V gene TRDV2 combines with J gene TRDJ1; 10 bases are a match to TRDD3. Trimming took 0 bases from V and 3 from J; bases not matched to a gene: 18. The germline gives CDR1 GEAIGNYY, CDR2 EKD. The CDR3 spans 20 residues. CDR3 residues: CACDTLVLGDALKGADKLIF. The CDR3 bases are TGTGCCTGTGACACCTTGGTACTGGGGGATGCGCTGAAGGGGGCCGATAAACTCATCTTT.

Worth noting for this clone: A far larger clone is just one base off, so this is likely a read error. The chain has TRDV2 and TRDJ1; D perhaps matches TRDD3 (5 bases). TCRdb leaves out the J gene; it was filled in here by matching the DNA to germline. Per germline, CDR1 GEAIGNYY and CDR2 EKD. The CDR3 loop spans 15 amino acids. CDR3 nucleotides: TGTGCCTGCGACACCGTCGGGGGCGACGACAATAAACTCATCTTT. This translates into CACDTVGGDDNKLIF.

The CDR3 region is CSGINAECARIASWGRRGIKTLIF. Written as DNA, the CDR3 is TGCAGTGGTATCAACGCAGAGTGCGCTCGAATTGCCTCTTGGGGGAGGCGGGGGATAAAGACCCTGATCTTT. No V gene was called, and the J gene is TRDJ4; the table's D call of TRDD3 was not tested on the DNA. The CDR3 totals 24 residues.